This TCR beta chain came from a study of blood T cell repertoires in COVID-19. Repertoires were generated with immunoSEQ multiplex PCR, while TCRdb's copy carries only in-frame clones and drops some. Of tens of thousands of clones in the sample, about 83% were seen once. CDR1 and CDR2 from the germline V gene are MNHEY and SMNVEV (reference sequence). There are 16 residues in the CDR3. V lost 5 bases, J lost 5 bases, and 12 bases stayed unmatched. The V gene is TRBV27, the J gene TRBJ1-2; 9 nucleotides align to TRBD1. The receptor comes from a man under 40 with COVID-19, enrolled during active disease. The source material was peripheral blood. CDR3 in DNA: TGTGCCAGCAGTCGGGGTTCGGGACAGGGCTTTTATGGCTACACCTTC. It yields the protein CASSRGSGQGFYGYTF.